A selection of T cell receptor beta chains follows, all from one sample in a study of OX40 agonist ivuxolimab in advanced cancers. Produced via immunoSEQ multiplex PCR; TCRdb's table is partial and in-frame only. The sample lists some 100,000 clones; roughly 89% were seen once. The specimen comprised CD4+ or CD8+ T cells sorted from blood, sampled in a trial of the OX40 agonist ivuxolimab. The receptors derive from an adult with an advanced solid tumor such as melanoma, head and neck, liver or kidney cancer. Both conserved end residues are part of each CDR3. The D gene is left open where the match is weak. Expanded clones get a size class; other rows say once, few or many, or leave the size out.

CDR3aa: CASSSTGAAYGYTF; CDR3nt: TGTGCCAGCAGCTCAACAGGGGCAGCTTATGGCTACACCTTC; abundance: few; d_gene: TRBD1; v_gene: TRBV7-9; j_gene: TRBJ1-2
CDR3aa: CATSRGGQGAYEQYF; CDR3nt: TGTGCCACCAGCAGAGGTGGCCAGGGGGCCTACGAGCAGTACTTC; abundance: NA; d_gene: TRBD1; v_gene: TRBV15; j_gene: TRBJ2-7
CDR3aa: CASRLSRADGYTF; CDR3nt: TGTGCCAGCCGGTTGTCCAGGGCGGATGGCTACACCTTC; abundance: few; d_gene: NA; v_gene: TRBV6-1; j_gene: TRBJ1-2
CDR3aa: CAWSTRERAIYGYTF; CDR3nt: TGTGCCTGGAGTACCCGCGAGAGGGCTATCTATGGCTACACCTTC; abundance: NA; d_gene: NA; v_gene: TRBV30; j_gene: TRBJ1-2
CDR3aa: CASSIDWRGTYGYTF; CDR3nt: TGTGCCAGTAGTATAGATTGGAGAGGGACCTATGGCTACACCTTC; abundance: NA; d_gene: NA; v_gene: TRBV19; j_gene: TRBJ1-2
CDR3aa: CASTWGGNTDTQYF; CDR3nt: TGTGCCAGCACCTGGGGCGGGAACACAGATACGCAGTATTTT; abundance: once; d_gene: NA; v_gene: TRBV5-4; j_gene: TRBJ2-3
CDR3aa: CASTLTGTSGDYEQFF; CDR3nt: TGTGCCAGCACCCTCACCGGGACTAGCGGGGACTATGAGCAGTTCTTC; abundance: NA; d_gene: TRBD2; v_gene: TRBV7-9; j_gene: TRBJ2-1
CDR3aa: CATGLTSGSYEQYF; CDR3nt: TGCGCCACCGGCCTGACTAGCGGTTCCTACGAGCAGTACTTC; abundance: NA; d_gene: TRBD2; v_gene: TRBV5-1; j_gene: TRBJ2-7
CDR3aa: CASRGGGSGNYGYTF; CDR3nt: TGTGCCAGCAGGGGAGGGGGCTCGGGGAACTATGGCTACACCTTC; abundance: NA; d_gene: TRBD1; v_gene: TRBV5-6; j_gene: TRBJ1-2
CDR3aa: CASSYDSTDTQYF; CDR3nt: TGTGCCAGCAGCTATGACAGCACAGATACGCAGTATTTT; abundance: NA; d_gene: NA; v_gene: TRBV5-4; j_gene: TRBJ2-3
CDR3aa: CAISEESGTPIGYTF; CDR3nt: TGTGCCATCAGTGAAGAGTCAGGGACCCCGATTGGCTACACCTTC; abundance: NA; d_gene: NA; v_gene: TRBV10-3; j_gene: TRBJ1-2
CDR3aa: CAWRRWGADTQYF; CDR3nt: TGTGCCTGGAGGCGCTGGGGGGCAGATACGCAGTATTTT; abundance: NA; d_gene: NA; v_gene: TRBV30; j_gene: TRBJ2-3
CDR3aa: CASRYTGGYGYTF; CDR3nt: TGTGCCAGCAGGTACACAGGGGGTTATGGCTACACCTTC; abundance: NA; d_gene: TRBD1; v_gene: TRBV2; j_gene: TRBJ1-2
CDR3aa: CSVDSGQGRKLFF; CDR3nt: TGCAGCGTTGATTCCGGACAGGGCCGAAAACTGTTTTTT; abundance: NA; d_gene: TRBD1; v_gene: TRBV29-1; j_gene: TRBJ1-4
CDR3aa: CASSLMGAEAGELFF; CDR3nt: TGTGCCAGCAGCCTAATGGGTGCTGAGGCCGGGGAGCTGTTTTTT; abundance: NA; d_gene: NA; v_gene: TRBV7-9; j_gene: TRBJ2-2
CDR3aa: CTSSQRTSGGIDEQFF; CDR3nt: TGCACCAGCAGCCAAAGGACTAGCGGGGGAATCGATGAGCAGTTCTTC; abundance: NA; d_gene: NA; v_gene: TRBV1; j_gene: TRBJ2-1
CDR3aa: CATSSHGFGELFF; CDR3nt: TGTGCCACCAGCAGTCACGGATTCGGGGAGCTGTTTTTT; abundance: NA; d_gene: NA; v_gene: TRBV15; j_gene: TRBJ2-2
CDR3aa: CASSSPGVHHEQYF; CDR3nt: TGTGCCAGCAGCTCCCCGGGAGTCCACCACGAGCAGTACTTC; abundance: few; d_gene: NA; v_gene: TRBV7-9; j_gene: TRBJ2-7
CDR3aa: CASSIGGTIQETQYF; CDR3nt: TGTGCCAGTAGTATAGGAGGGACAATACAAGAGACCCAGTACTTC; abundance: NA; d_gene: NA; v_gene: TRBV19; j_gene: TRBJ2-5
CDR3aa: CATSRNRGPPVYEQYF; CDR3nt: TGTGCCACCAGCAGAAATAGGGGCCCCCCAGTCTACGAGCAGTACTTC; abundance: NA; d_gene: NA; v_gene: TRBV15; j_gene: TRBJ2-7
CDR3aa: CASSFPTSVGETQYF; CDR3nt: TGTGCCAGCAGCTTCCCGACTAGCGTGGGGGAGACCCAGTACTTC; abundance: NA; d_gene: TRBD2; v_gene: TRBV28; j_gene: TRBJ2-5
CDR3aa: CASTGGGQSSPLHF; CDR3nt: TGTGCCAGCACTGGCGGGGGGCAGAGTTCACCCCTCCACTTT; abundance: NA; d_gene: NA; v_gene: TRBV6-5; j_gene: TRBJ1-6
CDR3aa: CASSLQSGAGEKLFF; CDR3nt: TGTGCCAGCAGCTTGCAGTCCGGGGCGGGAGAAAAACTGTTTTTT; abundance: NA; d_gene: NA; v_gene: TRBV5-4; j_gene: TRBJ1-4
CDR3aa: CASSFPLLDSSYEQYF; CDR3nt: TGTGCCAGCAGTTTCCCCCTACTGGACAGCTCCTACGAGCAGTACTTC; abundance: NA; d_gene: NA; v_gene: TRBV28; j_gene: TRBJ2-7
CDR3aa: CASSLVRQGGGTEAFF; CDR3nt: TGTGCCAGCAGCTTAGTGAGACAGGGTGGAGGCACTGAAGCTTTCTTT; abundance: NA; d_gene: TRBD1; v_gene: TRBV7-9; j_gene: TRBJ1-1
CDR3aa: CASSSIINWSYNEQFF; CDR3nt: TGTGCCAGCAGCTCGATAATAAACTGGTCCTACAATGAGCAGTTCTTC; abundance: NA; d_gene: NA; v_gene: TRBV11-2; j_gene: TRBJ2-1
CDR3aa: CASSLVALKNEQFF; CDR3nt: TGTGCCAGCAGCTTAGTGGCCTTGAAGAATGAGCAGTTCTTC; abundance: NA; d_gene: NA; v_gene: TRBV7-9; j_gene: TRBJ2-1
CDR3aa: CASSPQETQYF; CDR3nt: TGTGCCAGCTCACCGCAAGAGACCCAGTACTTC; abundance: few; d_gene: NA; v_gene: TRBV18; j_gene: TRBJ2-5
CDR3aa: CATAAVGNEQYF; CDR3nt: TGTGCCACCGCAGCGGTGGGGAACGAGCAGTACTTC; abundance: NA; d_gene: NA; v_gene: TRBV11-2; j_gene: TRBJ2-7
CDR3aa: CASSPSGGITEAFF; CDR3nt: TGTGCCAGCAGCCCTTCCGGGGGTATCACTGAAGCTTTCTTT; abundance: NA; d_gene: NA; v_gene: TRBV6-5; j_gene: TRBJ1-1
CDR3aa: CASSPRRRSLDDQPQHF; CDR3nt: TGTGCCAGCTCACCACGAAGGAGGTCCCTTGATGATCAGCCCCAGCATTTT; abundance: once; d_gene: NA; v_gene: TRBV18; j_gene: TRBJ1-5
CDR3aa: CASSLGGAGELFF; CDR3nt: TGTGCCAGCAGCTTAGGGGGGGCCGGGGAGCTGTTTTTT; abundance: NA; d_gene: NA; v_gene: TRBV7-7; j_gene: TRBJ2-2
CDR3aa: CASSESGKGYTF; CDR3nt: TGTGCCAGCAGTGAATCGGGGAAAGGCTACACCTTC; abundance: NA; d_gene: NA; v_gene: TRBV6-1; j_gene: TRBJ1-2
CDR3aa: CASSGGTGVNTEAFF; CDR3nt: TGCGCCAGCAGCGGCGGGACAGGGGTGAACACTGAAGCTTTCTTT; abundance: few; d_gene: TRBD1; v_gene: TRBV5-1; j_gene: TRBJ1-1
CDR3aa: CASGNRGANTEAFF; CDR3nt: TGTGCCAGCGGGAACAGGGGCGCGAACACTGAAGCTTTCTTT; abundance: once; d_gene: TRBD1; v_gene: TRBV6-5; j_gene: TRBJ1-1
CDR3aa: CASSFGGAYEQYF; CDR3nt: TGTGCCAGTTCATTCGGCGGAGCCTACGAGCAGTACTTC; abundance: NA; d_gene: NA; v_gene: TRBV19; j_gene: TRBJ2-7
CDR3aa: CAWSTGTSNQPQHF; CDR3nt: TGTGCCTGGAGTACCGGGACAAGCAATCAGCCCCAGCATTTT; abundance: NA; d_gene: NA; v_gene: TRBV30; j_gene: TRBJ1-5
CDR3aa: CASMRTGAYEQYF; CDR3nt: TGTGCCAGCATGCGGACAGGGGCCTACGAGCAGTACTTC; abundance: NA; d_gene: TRBD1; v_gene: TRBV7-9; j_gene: TRBJ2-7
CDR3aa: CASTTMPGTAETQYF; CDR3nt: TGCGCCAGCACTACAATGCCCGGGACGGCAGAGACCCAGTACTTC; abundance: NA; d_gene: NA; v_gene: TRBV5-1; j_gene: TRBJ2-5
CDR3aa: CASSLGQGRTEAFF; CDR3nt: TGTGCCAGTAGTTTGGGACAGGGAAGGACTGAAGCTTTCTTT; abundance: NA; d_gene: TRBD1; v_gene: TRBV19; j_gene: TRBJ1-1
CDR3aa: CASSSSSGGSSTDTQYF; CDR3nt: TGTGCCAGCAGCTCCTCTAGCGGGGGGTCTAGCACAGATACGCAGTATTTT; abundance: NA; d_gene: TRBD2; v_gene: TRBV2; j_gene: TRBJ2-3
CDR3aa: CASSSGLAGGDTQYF; CDR3nt: TGCGCCAGCAGCTCAGGACTAGCGGGAGGAGATACGCAGTATTTT; abundance: NA; d_gene: TRBD2; v_gene: TRBV5-1; j_gene: TRBJ2-3
CDR3aa: CASSLSQAKGTEAFF; CDR3nt: TGCGCCAGCAGCCTCTCCCAGGCCAAGGGCACTGAAGCTTTCTTT; abundance: NA; d_gene: NA; v_gene: TRBV5-1; j_gene: TRBJ1-1
CDR3aa: CASSVDSGISTDTQYF; CDR3nt: TGTGCCAGCAGCGTAGATAGCGGGATTAGCACAGATACGCAGTATTTT; abundance: NA; d_gene: TRBD2; v_gene: TRBV9; j_gene: TRBJ2-3